The 25 T cell receptor beta chains given below trace back to one sample, sequenced in a study of T cell clonality in common variable immunodeficiency. General study findings and limits: Reportedly, TCR beta sequences from common variable immunodeficiency showed fewer deletions and N-nucleotide insertions.

Repertoires were generated with immunoSEQ multiplex PCR, while TCRdb's copy carries only in-frame clones and drops some. The sample is made up of tens of thousands of clones, none counted only once. No antigen has been assigned to these receptors. The sample taken for sequencing was peripheral blood mononuclear cells. These receptors came from a human donor with common variable immunodeficiency.

Turning to this clone: The sequence runs out 3 residues before the end of the CDR3; the remainder is reconstructed from the germline J gene. The chain recombines TRBV7-2 with TRBJ2-5; D is undetermined. V lost 2 bases and J 5 bases, leaving 12 bases between the germline ends. The CDR3 is made up of 14 amino acids. Germline values: CDR1 SGHTA, CDR2 FQGNSA. The CDR3 region is CASSLMASSETQYF. CDR3 DNA, as far as it was read: TGTGCCAGCAGCTTAATGGCCTCCTCCGAGACC.

This clone has more than one count but fewer than ten. With the read ending 3 residues before the CDR3 end, the germline J gene is used to fill in that end. The chain joins TRBV19 to TRBJ2-7, with D possibly being TRBD2 (5 bases). The CDR3 is 17 amino acids. V lost 3 bases and J 2 bases, leaving 20 bases between the germline ends. Germline V CDR1 and CDR2: LNHDA, SQIVND (reference sequence). The part of the CDR3 DNA that was read is TGTGCCAGTAGTATGGTGCAAGGACTCCCTGGGGCCTACGAG. Its protein is CASSMVQGLPGAYE. The full CDR3 protein reads CASSMVQGLPGAYEQYF.

Concerning this clone: The DNA ends 3 residues before the CDR3 does, and the rest of the CDR3 is filled in from the germline J gene. V gene TRBV14 combines with J gene TRBJ2-7, with TRBD1 matching 11 bases. The V segment lost 4 bases and the J segment 5 bases; nucleotides outside the gene matches: 10. The CDR3 consists of 16 residues. Germline V gene sequence: CDR1 SGHDN, CDR2 FVKESK. The CDR3 is CASSRFFGQGADEQYF. The part of the CDR3 DNA that was read is TGTGCCAGCAGCCGCTTCTTCGGACAGGGGGCGGACGAG.

This clone was detected ten times or more. The sequenced fragment ends 3 residues before the CDR3 boundary, so the rest is inferred from the germline J gene. This rearrangement joins TRBV20-1 to TRBJ1-2; 12 bases line up with TRBD1. Trimming took 1 base from V and 4 from J; bases not matched to a gene: 4. The CDR3 runs to 15 residues. CDR1 is DFQATT and CDR2 is SNEGSKA in the germline V gene (reference sequence). CDR3 region: CSARGGQGAGYGYTF. The CDR3 DNA, read in part, is TGCAGTGCTAGAGGGGGACAGGGGGCTGGCTATGGC.

This clone came up many times. Coverage ceases 3 residues before the CDR3 finishes, and the germline J gene fills in the end. The rearrangement links TRBV7-2 to TRBJ2-5; TRBD1 matches at 8 bases. This CDR3 is 15 amino acids long. The germline V gene encodes CDR1 SGHTA and CDR2 FQGNSA. The J segment lost 5 bases and the V segment lost 2 bases, leaving 7 bases of the junction unmatched. The part of the CDR3 DNA that was read is TGTGCCAGCAGCTTACCGGGACAGGTAGAGGAGACC. As protein: CASSLPGQVEET. The CDR3 in its entirety is CASSLPGQVEETQYF. Complete variable domain (other parts from reference TRBV7-2 and TRBJ2-5): GAGVSQSPSNKVTEKGKDVELRCDPISGHTALYWYRQSLGQGLEFLIYFQGNSAPDKSGLPSDRFSAERTGGSVSTLTIQRTQQEDSAVYLCASSLPGQVEETQYFGPGTRLLVL.

This clone was found many times. The sequence runs out 3 residues before the end of the CDR3; the remainder is reconstructed from the germline J gene. The J gene is TRBJ2-3, the V gene TRBV7-9; D call uncertain. This CDR3 has 15 amino acids. The germline V gene has CDR1 SEHNR and CDR2 FQNEAQ (reference sequence). V shed 5 bases and J shed 1 base, with 13 bases lying between them. Partial CDR3 DNA: TGTGCCAGCAGCCCACCTGATAGGGGCACAGATACG. It encodes CASSPPDRGTDT. The CDR3 in its entirety is CASSPPDRGTDTQYF.

This clone was seen more than once but under ten times. The DNA ends 3 residues before the CDR3 does, and the rest of the CDR3 is filled in from the germline J gene. The rearrangement joins TRBV18 to TRBJ1-1; TRBD1 matches 7 bases. CDR1 and CDR2 from the germline V gene are KGHSH and LQKENI. There are 13 residues in the CDR3. V lost 6 bases and J lost 5; bases outside the gene matches: 6. Incomplete CDR3 DNA: TGTGCCAGCTCGGCGACAGGGCTAACTGAA. Translated, it gives CASSATGLTE. The complete CDR3 reads CASSATGLTEAFF.

This clone came up a few times. The read terminates 3 residues before the CDR3 end, so the remaining end is supplied by the germline J gene. V gene TRBV19 combines with J gene TRBJ1-6; TRBD1 aligns across 12 bases. There are 16 residues in the CDR3. V shed 7 bases and J 4 bases; nucleotides not matched to a gene: 5. Germline values: CDR1 LNHDA, CDR2 SQIVND (reference sequence). The CDR3 sequence is CASTKGQGAYNSPLHF. The covered CDR3 bases are TGTGCCAGTACAAAGGGACAGGGGGCATATAATTCACCC.

About this clone: The sequence runs out 3 residues before the end of the CDR3; the remainder is reconstructed from the germline J gene. The chain links TRBV30 to TRBJ1-1; D is uncertain. The CDR3 is 13 residues long. V was shortened by 3 bases and J by 0 bases, with 8 bases between the two germline ends. Germline V gene data show CDR1 as GTSNPN and CDR2 as SVGIG (reference sequence). CDR3 residues: CAWRPQLNTEAFF. CDR3 DNA, as far as it was read: TGTGCCTGGAGACCGCAGTTGAACACTGAA. The variable domain in full, completed from reference TRBV30 and TRBJ1-1, reads SQTIHQWPATLVQPVGSPLSLECTVEGTSNPNLYWYRQAAGRGLQLLFYSVGIGQISSEVPQNLSASRPQDRQFILSSKKLLLSDSGFYLCAWRPQLNTEAFFGQGTRLTVV.

The table lists this clone with a few counts. The observed sequence ends 3 residues before the CDR3 terminus, with the missing tail filled in from the germline J gene. The chain recombines TRBV18 with TRBJ2-1; the match to TRBD2 covers 8 bases. The CDR3 totals 15 residues. Germline CDR1 reads KGHSH; CDR2 reads LQKENI. V lost 2 bases and J lost 9; bases outside the gene matches: 9. CDR3 bases read: TGTGCCAGCTCACCAGGGGCGGGGGGACACGGTGAG. Protein: CASSPGAGGHGE. The entire CDR3 sequence reads CASSPGAGGHGEQFF. The full variable domain, with the rest looked up from reference TRBV18 and TRBJ2-1, is NAGVMQNPRHLVRRRGQEARLRCSPMKGHSHVYWYRQLPEEGLKFMVYLQKENIIDESGMPKERFSAEFPKEGPSILRIQQVVRGDSAAYFCASSPGAGGHGEQFFGPGTRLTVL.

A note on this clone: The read terminates 3 residues ahead of where the CDR3 ends, so the germline J gene completes it. The chain has TRBV7-9 and TRBJ1-5; D not resolved. V was clipped by 6 bases and J by 7 bases, with 13 bases between them. Germline V gene lookup returns CDR1 SEHNR and CDR2 FQNEAQ (reference sequence). CDR3 length: 13 residues. CDR3 DNA (partial): TGTGCCAGCAGTTCGGATGACTGGCAGCCC. Translated, it gives CASSSDDWQP. The whole CDR3 region reads CASSSDDWQPQHF.

This clone showed up many times. The CDR3 extends 3 residues past the end of the read, so its final part is completed from the germline J gene. The V call is TRBV6-2 or TRBV6-3, the J call TRBJ2-5; no clear D gene. Germline assignment: CDR1 MNHEY and CDR2 SVGEGT. The V end was cut by 2 bases, the J end by 0 bases, with 4 bases between. This CDR3 contains 13 residues. The CDR3 here is CASSYRDQETQYF. Incomplete CDR3 DNA: TGTGCCAGCAGTTACCGGGACCAAGAGACC.

In its sample, this clone was seen a few times. The read falls 3 residues short of the CDR3 end, and the missing part is taken from the germline J gene. The chain joins TRBV6-2 or TRBV6-3 to TRBJ2-2, with 9 bases lining up with TRBD1. The CDR3 spans 14 residues. Per germline, CDR1 MNHEY and CDR2 SVGEGT. The V segment lost 6 bases and the J segment 9 bases; nucleotides outside the gene matches: 8. CDR3 in amino acids: CASRPPGQGRELFF. The DNA read from the CDR3 is TGTGCCAGCAGACCCCCGGGACAGGGAAGGGAG.

The CDR3 bases that were read are TGTGCCAGTAGCCCCCCGGTCGGTCGAAAGGAAAAA. Its protein is CASSPPVGRKEK. The entire CDR3 protein is CASSPPVGRKEKLFF. The chain carries TRBV19 and TRBJ1-4, with D uncertain. The CDR3 end lies 3 residues beyond the end of the read and is filled in from the germline J gene. CDR1 and CDR2 from the germline V gene are LNHDA and SQIVND (reference sequence). The CDR3 covers 15 residues. The V gene lost 6 bases and the J gene lost 8 bases, with 19 bases spanning the gap.

This clone was counted between two and nine times. The read finishes 3 residues shy of the CDR3 end, and the germline J gene is used to complete it. V and J are TRBV30 and TRBJ1-5; TRBD1 agrees at 7 bases. CDR3 size: 16 residues. Germline V gene data show CDR1 as GTSNPN and CDR2 as SVGIG (reference sequence). V lost 1 base to trimming and J lost 1 base; unmatched junction nucleotides: 7. The sequenced CDR3 bases are TGTGCCTGGAGTGGGAACAGGGGCGCGAGCAATCAGCCC. Translation: CAWSGNRGASNQP. The entire CDR3 reads CAWSGNRGASNQPQHF.

This clone was observed at least ten times. Read sequence stops 3 residues before the CDR3 end, and the germline J gene provides the missing end. The chain employs TRBV19 and TRBJ2-5; D is unclear. V lost 6 bases and J 5 bases, leaving 16 bases between the germline ends. This CDR3 is 14 amino acids long. Germline values: CDR1 LNHDA, CDR2 SQIVND (reference sequence). CDR3: CASSPPGSLETQYF. The DNA read from the CDR3 is TGTGCCAGTAGCCCTCCCGGGTCCCTGGAGACC.

This clone was counted many times. Read coverage stops 3 residues before the CDR3 terminus; the germline J gene supplies the remainder. The rearrangement joins TRBV18 to TRBJ2-7; a possible D gene is TRBD1 (5 bases). Between the trimmed V and J ends, which lost 3 bases and 1 base, there was a span of 13 bases. The CDR3 length is 15 residues. CDR1 KGHSH and CDR2 LQKENI come from the germline V gene. This chain's CDR3 is CASSPRQTASYEQYF. CDR3 bases read: TGTGCCAGCTCACCGCGACAGACGGCGTCCTACGAG.

This clone was found many times. Sequencing ends 3 residues short of the CDR3 end; the germline J gene provides the rest. This chain uses TRBV19 with TRBJ1-1, with 10 bases fitting TRBD1. The CDR3 contains 16 residues. The V segment lost 5 bases and the J segment 1 base; nucleotides outside the gene matches: 7. CDR1 and CDR2 (germline): LNHDA, SQIVND (reference sequence). The CDR3 DNA, read in part, is TGTGCCAGTAGTGCCGGGACAGGGGCGAGGAACACTGAA. This translates into CASSAGTGARNTE. Given in full, the CDR3 is CASSAGTGARNTEAFF.

This clone was recorded many times. The CDR3 end is not reached by the read, which stops 3 residues before it; the germline J gene fills it in. The rearrangement links TRBV30 to TRBJ2-1; 8 positions agree with TRBD1. V was clipped by 5 bases and J by 4 bases; unmatched bases: 4. Germline lookup yields CDR1 GTSNPN and CDR2 SVGIG (reference sequence). The CDR3 sequence is 13 residues long. Partial CDR3 DNA: TGTGCCTGGGGACGGACAGGGTACAATGAG. Translation: CAWGRTGYNE. The whole CDR3 protein is CAWGRTGYNEQFF. Drawing the rest from reference TRBV30 and TRBJ2-1, the complete variable domain is SQTIHQWPATLVQPVGSPLSLECTVEGTSNPNLYWYRQAAGRGLQLLFYSVGIGQISSEVPQNLSASRPQDRQFILSSKKLLLSDSGFYLCAWGRTGYNEQFFGPGTRLTVL.

This clone has more than one count but fewer than ten. The CDR3 extends 3 residues past the end of the read, so its final part is completed from the germline J gene. The rearrangement links TRBV11-3 to TRBJ2-3; D might be TRBD2 (7 bases). The V end was cut by 5 bases, the J end by 2 bases, with 11 bases between. The CDR3 totals 14 residues. Germline values: CDR1 SGHNT, CDR2 YENEEA. The chain's CDR3 is CASSLGGPTDTQYF. Incomplete CDR3 DNA: TGTGCCAGCAGCCTGGGGGGGCCCACAGATACG. The full variable domain, rest sourced from reference TRBV11-3 and TRBJ2-3, is EAGVVQSPRYKIIEKKQPVAFWCNPISGHNTLYWYLQNLGQGPELLIRYENEEAVDDSQLPKDRFSAERLKGVDSTLKIQPAELGDSAVYLCASSLGGPTDTQYFGPGTRLTVL.

This clone came up a few times. Read sequence stops 3 residues before the CDR3 end, and the germline J gene provides the missing end. The chain links TRBV2 to TRBJ1-2; TRBD1 is a possible D gene (6 bases). The CDR3 extends over 13 amino acids. From germline, CDR1 is SNHLY and CDR2 FYNNEI. The CDR3 spells CASSENGRGGYTF. The CDR3 bases that were read are TGTGCCAGCAGTGAAAATGGGAGGGGGGGC. Looking up the rest from reference TRBV2 and TRBJ1-2 gives the full variable domain: EPEVTQTPSHQVTQMGQEVILRCVPISNHLYFYWYRQILGQKVEFLVSFYNNEISEKSEIFDDQFSVERPDGSNFTLKIRSTKLEDSAMYFCASSENGRGGYTFGSGTRLTVV.

This clone was counted many times. The CDR3 end falls 3 residues outside the read, so it is completed with the germline J gene. V gene TRBV18 combines with J gene TRBJ2-6; D ambiguous. Between the trimmed V and J ends, which lost 1 base and 0 bases, there was a span of 4 bases. The CDR3 runs to 15 residues. Germline CDR1 is KGHSH and CDR2 is LQKENI. CDR3 sequence: CASSPLASGANVLTF. The CDR3 bases that were read are TGTGCCAGCTCACCACTGGCCTCTGGGGCCAACGTC.

Details on this clone: The DNA ends 3 residues before the CDR3 does, and the rest of the CDR3 is filled in from the germline J gene. The J gene is TRBJ2-4, the V gene TRBV18, with TRBD1 matching 7 bases. Looked up from germline, CDR1 is KGHSH and CDR2 is LQKENI. J was trimmed by 5 bases and V by 0 bases; bases with no gene match: 10. This CDR3 is 17 amino acids long. The CDR3 here is CASSPPVAGGFENIQYF. CDR3 bases read: TGTGCCAGCTCACCACCGGTTGCAGGGGGTTTTGAAAACATT.

This clone has a handful of counts. The read finishes 3 residues shy of the CDR3 end, and the germline J gene is used to complete it. The chain uses TRBV5-1 and TRBJ2-7; unclear D gene. CDR3 length: 15 amino acids. The V gene's germline CDR1 is SGHRS and CDR2 YFSETQ. V lost 0 bases to trimming and J lost 1 base, with 11 bases between them. This chain's CDR3 is CASSLDDPGSYEQYF. Partial CDR3 DNA: TGCGCCAGCAGCTTGGACGATCCGGGTTCCTACGAG.

This clone was detected a few times. The read terminates 3 residues before the CDR3 end, so the remaining end is supplied by the germline J gene. This chain joins TRBV11-2 and TRBJ2-1; TRBD1 agrees at 8 bases. CDR1 is SGHAT and CDR2 is FQNNGV in the germline V gene. This CDR3 spans 15 amino acids. J was trimmed by 7 bases and V by 2 bases; bases with no gene match: 7. The CDR3 loop reads CASSLSRDRWNEQFF. CDR3 DNA, as far as it was read: TGTGCCAGCAGCTTATCCCGGGACAGGTGGAATGAG. The whole variable domain, remainder taken from reference TRBV11-2 and TRBJ2-1, is EAGVAQSPRYKIIEKRQSVAFWCNPISGHATLYWYQQILGQGPKLLIQFQNNGVVDDSQLPKDRFSAERLKGVDSTLKIQPAKLEDSAVYLCASSLSRDRWNEQFFGPGTRLTVL.